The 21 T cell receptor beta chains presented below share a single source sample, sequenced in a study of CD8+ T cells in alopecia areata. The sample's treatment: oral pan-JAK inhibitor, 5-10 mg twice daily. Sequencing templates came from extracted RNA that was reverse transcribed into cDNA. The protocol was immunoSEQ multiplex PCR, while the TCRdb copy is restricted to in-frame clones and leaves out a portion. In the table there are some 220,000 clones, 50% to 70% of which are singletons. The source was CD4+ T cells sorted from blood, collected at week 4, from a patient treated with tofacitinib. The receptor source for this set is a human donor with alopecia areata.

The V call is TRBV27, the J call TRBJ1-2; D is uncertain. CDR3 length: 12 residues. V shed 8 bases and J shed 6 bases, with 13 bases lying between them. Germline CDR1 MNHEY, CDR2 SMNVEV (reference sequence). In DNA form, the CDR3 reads TGTGCCAGCCGGCGAGGGTCCGATGGCTACACCTTC. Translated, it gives CASRRGSDGYTF.

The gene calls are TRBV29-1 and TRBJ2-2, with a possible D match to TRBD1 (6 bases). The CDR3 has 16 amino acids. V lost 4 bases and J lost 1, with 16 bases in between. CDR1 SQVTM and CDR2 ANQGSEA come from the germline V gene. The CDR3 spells CSVGGLAGVNTGELFF. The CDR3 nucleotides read TGCAGCGTTGGGGGGCTAGCCGGCGTGAACACCGGGGAGCTGTTTTTT.

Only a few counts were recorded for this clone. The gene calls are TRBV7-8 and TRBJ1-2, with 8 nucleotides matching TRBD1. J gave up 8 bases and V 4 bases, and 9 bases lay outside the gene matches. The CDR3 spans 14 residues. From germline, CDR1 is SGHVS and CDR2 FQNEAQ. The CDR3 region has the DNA TGTGCCAGCAGCTACGGACAGGGAACCGAGGGCTACACCTTC. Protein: CASSYGQGTEGYTF.

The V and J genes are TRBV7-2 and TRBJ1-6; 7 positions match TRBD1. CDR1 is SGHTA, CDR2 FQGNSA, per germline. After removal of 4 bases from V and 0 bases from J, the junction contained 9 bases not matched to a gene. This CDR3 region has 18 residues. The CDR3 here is CASSYRGQTSSYNSPLHF. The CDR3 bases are TGTGCCAGCAGCTATAGGGGACAGACGAGCTCCTATAATTCACCCCTCCACTTT.

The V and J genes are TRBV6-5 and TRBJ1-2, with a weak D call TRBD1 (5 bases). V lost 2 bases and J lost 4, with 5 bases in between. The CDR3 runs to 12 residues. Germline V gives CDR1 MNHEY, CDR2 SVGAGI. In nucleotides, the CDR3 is TGTGCCAGCAGTTACACAGGCTATGGCTACACCTTC. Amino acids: CASSYTGYGYTF.

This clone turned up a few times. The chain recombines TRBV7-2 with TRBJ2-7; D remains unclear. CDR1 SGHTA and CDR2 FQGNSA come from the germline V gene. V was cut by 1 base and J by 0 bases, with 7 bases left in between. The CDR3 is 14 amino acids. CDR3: CASSLGAPSYEQYF. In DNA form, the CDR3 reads TGTGCCAGCAGCTTAGGAGCTCCCTCCTACGAGCAGTACTTC.

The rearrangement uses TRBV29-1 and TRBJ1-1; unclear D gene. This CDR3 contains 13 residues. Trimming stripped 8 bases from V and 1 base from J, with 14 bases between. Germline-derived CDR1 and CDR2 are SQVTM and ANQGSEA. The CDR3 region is CSSEVQANTEAFF. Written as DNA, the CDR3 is TGCAGCTCCGAAGTCCAGGCGAACACTGAAGCTTTCTTT.

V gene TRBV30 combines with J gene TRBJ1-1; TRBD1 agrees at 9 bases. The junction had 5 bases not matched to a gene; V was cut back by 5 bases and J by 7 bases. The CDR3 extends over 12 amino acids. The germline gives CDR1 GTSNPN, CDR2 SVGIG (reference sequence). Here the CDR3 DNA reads TGTGCCTGGGGACAGGGGCCCCTTGAAGCTTTCTTT. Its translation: CAWGQGPLEAFF.

The CDR3 sequence is CASSQLLGLGASSYNEQFF. The CDR3 coding sequence is TGCGCCAGCAGCCAATTACTAGGCCTGGGAGCCAGCTCCTACAATGAGCAGTTCTTC. The V call is TRBV4-3, the J call TRBJ2-1; a possible D gene is TRBD2 (5 bases). The germline V gene encodes CDR1 LGHNA and CDR2 YSLEER. The length of the CDR3 is 19 residues. Trimming removed 2 bases from V and 0 bases from J, with 20 bases in between.

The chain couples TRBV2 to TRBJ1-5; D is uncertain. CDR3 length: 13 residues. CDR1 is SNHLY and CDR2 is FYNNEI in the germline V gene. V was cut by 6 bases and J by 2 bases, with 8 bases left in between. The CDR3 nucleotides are TGTGCCAGCAGATGGACGGGCAATCAGCCCCAGCATTTT. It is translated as CASRWTGNQPQHF.

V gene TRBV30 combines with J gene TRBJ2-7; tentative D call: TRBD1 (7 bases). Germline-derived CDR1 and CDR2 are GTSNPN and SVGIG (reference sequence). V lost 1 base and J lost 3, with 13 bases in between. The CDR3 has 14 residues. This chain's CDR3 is CAWSAQGGYYEQYF. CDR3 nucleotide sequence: TGTGCCTGGAGTGCTCAGGGGGGTTACTACGAGCAGTACTTC.

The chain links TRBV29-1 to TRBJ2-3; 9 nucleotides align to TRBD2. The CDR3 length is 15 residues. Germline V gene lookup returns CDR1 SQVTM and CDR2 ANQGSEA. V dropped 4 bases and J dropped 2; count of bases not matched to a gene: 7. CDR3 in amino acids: CSVVRLAGATDTQYF. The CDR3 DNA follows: TGCAGCGTTGTACGGTTAGCGGGGGCCACAGATACGCAGTATTTT.

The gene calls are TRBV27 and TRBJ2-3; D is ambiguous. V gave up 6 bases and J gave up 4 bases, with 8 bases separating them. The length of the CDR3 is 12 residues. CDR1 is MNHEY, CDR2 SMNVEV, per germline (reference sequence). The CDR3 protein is CASSRIADTQYF. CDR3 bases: TGTGCCAGCAGCCGAATTGCAGATACGCAGTATTTT.

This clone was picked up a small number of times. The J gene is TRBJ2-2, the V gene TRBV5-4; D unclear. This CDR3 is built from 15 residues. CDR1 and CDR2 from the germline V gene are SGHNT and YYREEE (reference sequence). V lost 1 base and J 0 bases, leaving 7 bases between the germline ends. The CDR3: CASSLYGSNTGELFF. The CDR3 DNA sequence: TGTGCCAGCAGCTTGTATGGGTCGAACACCGGGGAGCTGTTTTTT. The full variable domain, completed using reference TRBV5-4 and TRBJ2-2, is ETGVTQSPTHLIKTRGQQVTLRCSSQSGHNTVSWYQQALGQGPQFIFQYYREEENGRGNFPPRFSGLQFPNYSSELNVNALELDDSALYLCASSLYGSNTGELFFGEGSRLTVL.

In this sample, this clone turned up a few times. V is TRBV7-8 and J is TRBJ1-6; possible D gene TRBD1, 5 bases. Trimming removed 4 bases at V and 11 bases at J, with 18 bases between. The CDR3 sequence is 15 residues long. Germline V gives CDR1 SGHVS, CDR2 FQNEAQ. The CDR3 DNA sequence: TGTGCCAGCAGCTCCGATAAAGGGGTGATGACACCCCTCCACTTT. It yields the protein CASSSDKGVMTPLHF.

The CDR3 loop is CASSPLGQGHEQYF. DNA of the CDR3: TGTGCCAGCAGTCCTCTGGGACAGGGCCACGAGCAGTACTTC. The chain links TRBV6-1 to TRBJ2-7, with TRBD1 matching over 9 bases. There are 14 residues in the CDR3. Per germline, CDR1 MNHNS and CDR2 SASEGT. V lost 5 bases to trimming and J lost 5 bases; unmatched junction nucleotides: 7.

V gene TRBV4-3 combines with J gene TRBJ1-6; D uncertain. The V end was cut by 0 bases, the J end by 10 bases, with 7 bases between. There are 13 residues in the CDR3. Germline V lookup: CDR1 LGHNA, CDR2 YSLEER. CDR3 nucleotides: TGCGCCAGCAGCCAAGACGAGAGGTCACCCCTCCACTTT. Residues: CASSQDERSPLHF.

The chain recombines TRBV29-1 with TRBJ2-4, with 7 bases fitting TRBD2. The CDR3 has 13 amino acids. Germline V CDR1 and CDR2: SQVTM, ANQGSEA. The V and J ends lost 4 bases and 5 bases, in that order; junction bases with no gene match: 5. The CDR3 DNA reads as TGCAGCGTTGTACGGGGGGTGGAAAACATTCAGTACTTC. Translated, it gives CSVVRGVENIQYF.

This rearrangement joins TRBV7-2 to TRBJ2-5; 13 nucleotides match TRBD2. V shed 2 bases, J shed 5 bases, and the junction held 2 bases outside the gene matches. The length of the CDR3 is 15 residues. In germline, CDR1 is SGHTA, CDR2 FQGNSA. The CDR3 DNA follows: TGTGCCAGCAGCTTAACTAGCGGGGGGGCCGAGACCCAGTACTTC. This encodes CASSLTSGGAETQYF.

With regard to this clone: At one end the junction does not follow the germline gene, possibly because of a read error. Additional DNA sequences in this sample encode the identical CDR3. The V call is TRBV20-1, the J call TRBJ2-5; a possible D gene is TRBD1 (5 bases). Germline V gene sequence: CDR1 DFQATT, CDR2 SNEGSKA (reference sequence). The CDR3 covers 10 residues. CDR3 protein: CSAKRGTQYF. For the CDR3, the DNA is TGCAGCGCTAAAAGGGGGACCCAGTACTTC.

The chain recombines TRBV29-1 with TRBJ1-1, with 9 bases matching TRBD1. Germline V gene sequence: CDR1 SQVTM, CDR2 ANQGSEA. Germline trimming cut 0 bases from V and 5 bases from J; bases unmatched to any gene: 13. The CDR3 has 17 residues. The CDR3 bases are TGCAGCGTTGAAGATTCGGGACAGGGCTCAGGAGGGACTGAAGCTTTCTTT. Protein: CSVEDSGQGSGGTEAFF.